This T cell receptor beta chain was sequenced during a study of somatic mutations in cytotoxic T cells in rheumatoid arthritis. Notes on the study in general: Compared with age-matched healthy controls, rheumatoid arthritis patients did not differ significantly in CD8+ T-cell clonality.

This clone was observed once. Antigen: not known. Germline V CDR1 and CDR2: LGHNA, YSLEER. J gave up 0 bases and V 0 bases, and 2 bases lay outside the gene matches. The CDR3 totals 17 residues. Produced via immunoSEQ multiplex PCR; TCRdb's table is partial and in-frame only. The data show some 10,000 clones, about 91% seen once. The TCR was taken from a woman in her late teens or twenties with rheumatoid arthritis. The chain has TRBV4-3 and TRBJ1-4; 9 bases fit TRBD1. What was sequenced was CD4+ T cells sorted from blood. Here the CDR3 reads CASSQETGGATNEKLFF. DNA for the CDR3: TGCGCCAGCAGCCAAGAGACAGGGGGTGCAACTAATGAAAAACTGTTTTTT.